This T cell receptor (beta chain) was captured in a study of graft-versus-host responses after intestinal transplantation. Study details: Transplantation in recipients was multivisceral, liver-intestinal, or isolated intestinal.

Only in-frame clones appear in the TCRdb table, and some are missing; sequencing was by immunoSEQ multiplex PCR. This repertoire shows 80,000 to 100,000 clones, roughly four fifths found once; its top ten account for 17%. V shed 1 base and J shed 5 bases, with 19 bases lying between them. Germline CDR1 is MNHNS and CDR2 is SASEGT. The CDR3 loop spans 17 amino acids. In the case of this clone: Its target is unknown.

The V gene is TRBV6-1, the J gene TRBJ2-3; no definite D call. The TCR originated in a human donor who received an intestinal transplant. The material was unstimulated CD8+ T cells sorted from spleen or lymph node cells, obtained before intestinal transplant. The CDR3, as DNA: TGTGCCAGCAGTGAAGAGGTCTTAGATTTTTCACGAGATACGCAGTATTTT. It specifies CASSEEVLDFSRDTQYF.